The 32 T cell receptor beta chains listed next were all sequenced from one sample in a study of blood T cells in healthy people across ages. The authors ran a second PCR of roughly 6 to 11 cycles using a sample-barcoded 5' primer and a J-beta primer mix. TCRdb re-called the 5' RACE reads through MiXCR, storing one row per CDR3 protein. Of roughly 2 million distinct CDR3 sequences listed, roughly 50% are singletons. Source material: blood. Receptors originate from a woman aged 40-49 years in good health.

The chain has TRBV7-8 and TRBJ2-3, with D possibly matching TRBD1 (7 bases). The V end lost 10 bases, the J end lost 3 bases, and 20 bases lay between the germline ends. Germline assignment: CDR1 SGHVS and CDR2 FQNEAQ. The CDR3 runs 15 residues. The CDR3 sequence: CATGTGRGFTDTQYF. Here the CDR3 DNA reads TGTGCCACCGGGACTGGCAGGGGGTTTACAGATACGCAGTATTTT.

The chain is built from TRBV9 and TRBJ2-1; 12 bases align to TRBD2. This CDR3 has 14 residues. J was trimmed by 7 bases and V by 6 bases; bases with no gene match: 5. Germline V gives CDR1 SGDLS, CDR2 YYNGEE. In nucleotides, the CDR3 is TGTGCCAGCACAGGGACTAGCGGGTCTAATGAGCAGTTCTTC. It translates to CASTGTSGSNEQFF.

Here the CDR3 reads CASSQAHNKNSPLHF. The CDR3 DNA reads as TGCGCCAGCAGCCAAGCGCATAATAAGAATTCACCCCTCCACTTT. This chain links TRBV4-1 with TRBJ1-6; D unresolved. The CDR3 spans 15 residues. Germline assignment: CDR1 MGHRA and CDR2 YSYEKL. Between the trimmed V and J ends, which lost 1 base and 7 bases, there was a span of 11 bases.

A few counts support this clonotype. The chain uses TRBV20-1 and TRBJ2-7; D is unclear. V was trimmed by 0 bases and J by 0 bases, leaving 9 bases between them. The germline V gene encodes CDR1 DFQATT and CDR2 SNEGSKA (reference sequence). The CDR3 totals 14 residues. The CDR3 DNA follows: TGCAGTGCTAGAGATTACAAGAGCTCCTACGAGCAGTACTTC. It specifies CSARDYKSSYEQYF.

The chain uses TRBV5-1 and TRBJ2-5; D possibly matches TRBD1 or TRBD2 (5 bases each). This CDR3 spans 16 amino acids. The V end was cut by 2 bases, the J end by 5 bases, with 19 bases between. Germline V CDR1 and CDR2: SGHRS, YFSETQ. In nucleotides, the CDR3 is TGCGCCAGCAGCTTAGGTGGGACCCGCCGTCGGGAGACCCAGTACTTC. This sequence encodes CASSLGGTRRRETQYF.

Only a few counts were recorded for this clonotype. This chain uses TRBV28 with TRBJ2-7; tentative D call: TRBD2 (6 bases). This CDR3 is 14 amino acids long. CDR1 is MDHEN and CDR2 is SYDVKM in the germline V gene. The ends were cut back, 6 bases at V and 1 base at J, with 13 bases in the middle. The CDR3: CASRTTGTSYEQYF. In DNA, the CDR3 is TGTGCCAGCAGAACTACCGGGACTTCCTACGAGCAGTACTTC.

V gene TRBV28 combines with J gene TRBJ2-6, with D tentatively TRBD2 (8 bases). The CDR3 contains 17 residues. Looked up from germline, CDR1 is MDHEN and CDR2 is SYDVKM. The germline V and J ends were trimmed by 4 bases and 3 bases, with 16 bases remaining between them. CDR3 amino acids: CASSSPGGGIGANVLTF. The CDR3 region has the DNA TGTGCCAGCAGTTCCCCGGGAGGGGGCATTGGGGCCAACGTCCTGACTTTC.

CDR3 bases: TGCGCCAGCAGCGTGGCCAGGGCATATGAGCAGTTCTTC. Protein: CASSVARAYEQFF. This chain joins TRBV5-1 and TRBJ2-1, with D possibly matching TRBD1 (5 bases). V lost 4 bases, J lost 8 bases, and 13 bases lay in between. The CDR3 consists of 13 residues. CDR1 and CDR2 from the germline V gene are SGHRS and YFSETQ.

This clonotype was counted a few times. The CDR3 sequence is CASSVQGAEETQYF. For the CDR3, the DNA is TGCGCCAGCAGCGTGCAGGGGGCGGAAGAGACCCAGTACTTC. The rearrangement uses TRBV5-1 and TRBJ2-5, with TRBD1 matching over 8 bases. Germline trimming cut 4 bases from V and 3 bases from J; bases unmatched to any gene: 5. Looked up from germline, CDR1 is SGHRS and CDR2 is YFSETQ. The length of the CDR3 is 14 residues. Full variable domain (remainder filled in from reference TRBV5-1 and TRBJ2-5): KAGVTQTPRYLIKTRGQQVTLSCSPISGHRSVSWYQQTPGQGLQFLFEYFSETQRNKGNFPGRFSGRQFSNSRSEMNVSTLELGDSALYLCASSVQGAEETQYFGPGTRLLVL.

The chain combines TRBV4-3 with TRBJ2-1; D is possibly TRBD1 (5 bases). The CDR3 loop spans 17 amino acids. V was clipped by 3 bases and J by 0 bases, with 15 bases between them. CDR1 and CDR2 (germline): LGHNA, YSLEER. The CDR3 DNA sequence: TGCGCCAGCAGCCACACCAGCGCAGGGCCCTCCTACAATGAGCAGTTCTTC. It yields the protein CASSHTSAGPSYNEQFF.

J is TRBJ1-1 and V is TRBV4-1; no clear D gene. The CDR3 has 14 residues. Trimming removed 1 base at V and 0 bases at J, with 6 bases between. Per the germline V gene, CDR1 is MGHRA and CDR2 is YSYEKL. CDR3 residues: CASSQGNLNTEAFF. The CDR3 DNA follows: TGCGCCAGCAGCCAAGGGAACCTGAACACTGAAGCTTTCTTT.

This clonotype has just a few counts. The chain combines TRBV20-1 with TRBJ2-5, with 9 positions matching TRBD1. This CDR3 has 14 amino acids. V lost 5 bases to trimming and J lost 7 bases; unmatched junction nucleotides: 11. Germline V gene data show CDR1 as DFQATT and CDR2 as SNEGSKA (reference sequence). Here the CDR3 reads CSAGALQGAGTQYF. The CDR3 nucleotides are TGCAGTGCTGGGGCCCTACAGGGGGCTGGGACCCAGTACTTC.

This clonotype appeared a few times. The chain recombines TRBV6-6 with TRBJ1-5; D is unresolved. The CDR3 runs to 12 residues. The V gene lost 2 bases and the J gene lost 4 bases, with 3 bases spanning the gap. Germline loops: CDR1 MNHNY, CDR2 SVGAGI (reference sequence). As DNA, the CDR3 is TGTGCCAGCAGTTACACGAATCAGCCCCAGCATTTT. Translated: CASSYTNQPQHF.

The V and J genes are TRBV6-5 and TRBJ1-2; no firm D call. V was cut by 6 bases and J by 7 bases, with 12 bases left in between. CDR3 length equals 12 residues. Looked up from germline, CDR1 is MNHEY and CDR2 is SVGAGI. DNA for the CDR3: TGTGCCAGCAGCCGCATGGGAGCTGGCTACACCTTC. As protein: CASSRMGAGYTF.

This clonotype was seen more than once but under ten times. The chain uses TRBV29-1 and TRBJ2-3; a possible D gene is TRBD1 (5 bases). V was pared by 5 bases and J by 5 bases, with 8 bases between. Germline V gene sequence: CDR1 SQVTM, CDR2 ANQGSEA. The CDR3 contains 11 residues. CDR3 sequence reads: CSVRQLDTQYF. As DNA, the CDR3 is TGCAGCGTTCGACAGTTAGATACGCAGTATTTT.

In its sample, this clonotype was seen a few times. The chain couples TRBV27 to TRBJ2-1; 8 positions agree with TRBD2. J was trimmed by 7 bases and V by 1 base; bases with no gene match: 3. CDR3 length equals 14 residues. Per the germline V gene, CDR1 is MNHEY and CDR2 is SMNVEV (reference sequence). The CDR3 region is CASSLLGLDNEQFF. DNA for the CDR3: TGTGCCAGCAGTTTATTGGGACTAGATAATGAGCAGTTCTTC.

Concerning this clonotype itself: Germline is not matched at one junction end, which may reflect a read error. This chain uses TRBV6-5 with TRBJ2-3; D tentatively fits TRBD1 or TRBD2 (5 bases each). The CDR3 spans 16 residues. CDR1 is MNHEY and CDR2 is SVGAGI in the germline V gene. The CDR3, as DNA: TGTGTCAGCAGTTACTCTGGCCGGGGCAGCACAGATACGCAGTATTTT. Translation gives CVSSYSGRGSTDTQYF.

The V and J genes are TRBV7-9 and TRBJ1-2, with TRBD1 matching 9 bases. This CDR3 has 13 amino acids. Germline V gene sequence: CDR1 SEHNR, CDR2 FQNEAQ (reference sequence). V dropped 5 bases and J dropped 7; count of bases not matched to a gene: 5. In DNA, the CDR3 is TGTGCCAGCAGCCACCGGGACAGGGCTGGCTACACCTTC. Protein: CASSHRDRAGYTF.

This clonotype was seen ten or more times. V usage is TRBV27 and J usage is TRBJ2-3, with 9 bases fitting TRBD2. CDR3 length: 14 amino acids. Unmatched junction bases numbered 9, after V lost 8 bases and J lost 6 bases. Germline CDR1 is MNHEY and CDR2 is SMNVEV (reference sequence). The CDR3 DNA reads TGTGCCAGCCAGGCGGGGGGGGTATGGGATACGCAGTATTTT. Its protein is CASQAGGVWDTQYF.

The V call is TRBV10-3, the J call TRBJ1-6; TRBD1 might be the D (6 bases). With 6 bases removed from V and 9 bases from J, the gap between germline ends came to 15 bases. CDR1 ENHRY and CDR2 SYGVKD come from the germline V gene. The CDR3 is 14 residues long. The CDR3 sequence is CAISAEGDGSPLHF. The DNA of the CDR3 is TGTGCCATCAGCGCCGAGGGGGACGGTTCACCCCTCCACTTT.

The chain links TRBV5-1 to TRBJ1-4, with D possibly matching TRBD1 (6 bases). The CDR3 is 16 amino acids. V lost 4 bases, J lost 2 bases, and 15 bases lay in between. The V gene's germline CDR1 is SGHRS and CDR2 YFSETQ. Here the CDR3 DNA reads TGCGCCAGCAGCATAGAAACAGGGATGACTAATGAAAAACTGTTTTTT. Its protein product is CASSIETGMTNEKLFF.

The chain combines TRBV7-2 with TRBJ2-1; D tentatively reads TRBD1 or TRBD2 (5 bases each). CDR1 SGHTA and CDR2 FQGNSA come from the germline V gene. The CDR3 length is 17 residues. V was shortened by 2 bases and J by 5 bases, with 19 bases between the two germline ends. The CDR3 region has the DNA TGTGCCAGCAGCTTAAATCGGATTGGATTGGGACACAATGAGCAGTTCTTC. Translated, it gives CASSLNRIGLGHNEQFF.

This sequence joins TRBV28 and TRBJ1-1; tentatively, D is TRBD1 (6 bases). Germline values: CDR1 MDHEN, CDR2 SYDVKM. This CDR3 has 16 residues. Deletions cut 3 bases from V and 2 bases from J, with 16 bases between. In DNA, the CDR3 is TGTGCCAGCAGTTTGGGGGGGGGCTGGACCAACACTGAAGCTTTCTTT. Its translation is CASSLGGGWTNTEAFF.

CDR3 amino acids: CASSLVRGLSGANVLTF. Here the CDR3 DNA reads TGTGCCAGCAGCTTAGTCCGGGGCCTATCTGGGGCCAACGTCCTGACTTTC. J is TRBJ2-6 and V is TRBV11-2; D might be TRBD1 or TRBD2, each matching 5 bases. The CDR3 is made up of 17 amino acids. Germline CDR1 SGHAT, CDR2 FQNNGV. Trimming removed 1 base from V and 1 base from J, with 11 bases in between.

This clonotype was detected ten times or more. CDR3 coding DNA: TGTGCCAGCAGTTACTCGGGACAGGGCGCCAAAAACATTCAGTACTTC. Protein sequence: CASSYSGQGAKNIQYF. The V and J genes are TRBV6-6 and TRBJ2-4, with 9 nucleotides matching TRBD1. Germline trimming cut 0 bases from V and 1 base from J; bases unmatched to any gene: 1. The CDR3 length is 16 residues. CDR1 is MNHNY, CDR2 SVGAGI, per germline (reference sequence).

V gene TRBV5-1 combines with J gene TRBJ2-3, with D maybe TRBD2 (5 bases). The CDR3 loop spans 15 amino acids. Germline lookup yields CDR1 SGHRS and CDR2 YFSETQ. With 0 bases removed from V and 6 bases from J, the gap between germline ends came to 14 bases. In DNA form, the CDR3 reads TGCGCCAGCAGCTTGGCACTCGCGAGGGCGGATACGCAGTATTTT. Encoded protein: CASSLALARADTQYF.

J is TRBJ2-1 and V is TRBV4-2; D remains ambiguous. The J call is uncertain, as TRBJ2-7 better fits the DNA end. The germline V gene encodes CDR1 LGHNA and CDR2 YNFKEQ. CDR3 size: 14 residues. Here the CDR3 reads CASSQVRTYNEQYF. CDR3 nucleotides: TGTGCCAGCAGCCAAGTGAGGACCTACAATGAGCAGTACTTC.

This chain's CDR3 is CASSQRGGKANYGYTF. Here the CDR3 DNA reads TGCGCCAGCAGCCAAAGAGGAGGGAAAGCTAACTATGGCTACACCTTC. This sequence joins TRBV4-3 and TRBJ1-2; D not resolved. With 2 bases removed from V and 0 bases from J, the gap between germline ends came to 13 bases. The CDR3 has 16 residues. Looked up from germline, CDR1 is LGHNA and CDR2 is YSLEER.

This clonotype was seen more than once but under ten times. The rearrangement uses TRBV5-1 and TRBJ2-5, with 9 bases lining up with TRBD2. The germline CDR1 and CDR2 sequences are SGHRS and YFSETQ. This CDR3 is built from 15 residues. V lost 6 bases, J lost 3 bases, and 9 bases stayed unmatched. CDR3 nucleotide sequence: TGCGCCAGCACCTTCGTCCTAGCGGGGAAAGAGACCCAGTACTTC. As protein: CASTFVLAGKETQYF.

The V call is TRBV6-6, the J call TRBJ1-1; D unresolved. V shed 6 bases and J shed 1 base, with 9 bases lying between them. CDR1 MNHNY and CDR2 SVGAGI come from the germline V gene (reference sequence). This CDR3 contains 13 residues. CDR3 sequence: CASRGDKNTEAFF. Here the CDR3 DNA reads TGTGCCAGCAGGGGAGACAAGAACACTGAAGCTTTCTTT.

The rearrangement uses TRBV2 and TRBJ2-7, with 9 nucleotides matching TRBD2. This CDR3 comprises 14 residues. In germline, CDR1 is SNHLY, CDR2 FYNNEI. The ends lost 4 bases at V and 3 bases at J; junction bases unmatched: 4. This CDR3 is CASSAGLASYEQYF. The CDR3 region has the DNA TGTGCCAGCAGTGCTGGACTAGCGAGCTACGAGCAGTACTTC.

To note about this clonotype: One junction end does not reproduce the germline sequence, and a read error may be involved. The J gene is TRBJ2-6, the V gene TRBV6-5; D uncertain. CDR1 is MNHEY and CDR2 is SVGAGI in the germline V gene. The CDR3 contains 15 residues. The CDR3 spells CACSFLTSGANVLTF. CDR3 DNA: TGTGCCTGCAGTTTTTTGACTTCTGGGGCCAACGTCCTGACTTTC.